The clone carrying this T cell receptor beta chain was observed a handful of times. Its target is unknown. This record comes from a study of T cell repertoires in cytomegalovirus infection. Study-wide background: Public TCR beta signature analysis indicated the presence of both CMV infection and matching HLA type.

Findings and caveats of the study: HLA-C-restricted CMV-specific TCR beta clonotypes prevailed in the ex vivo response.

V was cut by 6 bases and J by 3 bases, with 9 bases left in between. CDR1 and CDR2 from the germline V gene are MDHEN and SYDVKM. The CDR3 has 12 amino acids. Each CDR3 protein is one row after TCRdb ran MiXCR on the reads. The repertoire includes some 400,000 distinct CDR3 sequences, approximately 31% of them detected once, and roughly an eighth sits in the top ten. The receptor's source is a human donor in good health (CMV status not recorded). Some clones in this sample may be carry-over from other donors' samples. V is TRBV28 and J is TRBJ2-7; the D gene is possibly TRBD1 (6 bases). Sequencing was performed on PBMCs. In DNA form, the CDR3 reads TGTGCCAGCAGCACGACAGGCTACGAGCAGTACTTC. Amino acid sequence: CASSTTGYEQYF.